Sequencing of this TCR beta chain was carried out in a study of cytomegalovirus exposure and HLA in healthy donors. Study details: Inside one of the first data releases sat some 93 million unique TCRs taken from HLA-typed donors. Findings and caveats of the study: With later analysis, a missense DCLRE1C variant became linked to TCR beta V- and J-gene trimming.

Comment on this clone: The target antigen is unknown.

In the PCR, 60 Vbeta and 13 Jbeta primers were used. The table came from immunoSEQ multiplex PCR; TCRdb's copy has only in-frame clones and leaves some out. The repertoire has about 99,000 clones, around 77% of them found once; the top ten carry roughly 3%. What was sequenced was PBMCs. The source of this sequence is a man aged 35-49 years in good health and CMV-seronegative.

In DNA form, the CDR3 reads TGTGCCAGCAGTGCCTACTATGGCTACACCTTC. Translation gives CASSAYYGYTF. V is TRBV25-1 and J is TRBJ1-2, with D uncertain. The CDR3 has 11 residues. Germline V lookup: CDR1 MGHDK, CDR2 SYGVNS. Trimming shortened V by 4 bases and J by 3 bases, and 3 bases separated the two germline ends.